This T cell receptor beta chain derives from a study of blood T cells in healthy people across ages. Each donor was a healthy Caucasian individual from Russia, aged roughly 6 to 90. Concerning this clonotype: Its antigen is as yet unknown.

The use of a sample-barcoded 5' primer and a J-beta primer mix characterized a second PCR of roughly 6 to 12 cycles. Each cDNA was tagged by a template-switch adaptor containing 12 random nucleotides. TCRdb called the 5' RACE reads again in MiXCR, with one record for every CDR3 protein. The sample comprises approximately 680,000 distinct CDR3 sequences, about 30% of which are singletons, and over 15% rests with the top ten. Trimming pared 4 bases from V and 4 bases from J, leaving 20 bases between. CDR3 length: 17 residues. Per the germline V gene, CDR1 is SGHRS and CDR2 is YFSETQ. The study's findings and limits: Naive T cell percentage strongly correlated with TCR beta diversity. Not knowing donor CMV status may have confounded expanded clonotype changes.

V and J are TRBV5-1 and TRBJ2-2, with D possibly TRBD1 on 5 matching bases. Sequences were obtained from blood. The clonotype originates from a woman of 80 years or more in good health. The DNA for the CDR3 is TGCGCCAGCAGCCGCGGAAGGTTACAGGTCGGCACCGGGGAGCTGTTTTTT. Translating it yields CASSRGRLQVGTGELFF.